This T cell receptor (beta chain) was profiled in a study of cytomegalovirus exposure and HLA in healthy donors (dated 2017 in TCRdb). About the investigation overall: An earlier analysis of about 560 of the donors reported 276 Gb of sequence data and roughly 120 million unique TCR beta sequences obtained from about 170 million T cells. Of the 398 genotyped donors, roughly 80% fell in the genetic ancestry cluster associated with self-reported Caucasian donors. Donor age, sex, ethnicity and CMV serostatus were collected together with the repertoire data. Among some 400 genotyped donors of the cohort, an average of around 220,000 unique TCR beta nucleotide sequences was sequenced per donor, of which approximately 19% were non-productive. The aim of the study was to test whether cataloging public T cell receptors could identify signatures of past pathogen exposure. Both class I and class II loci were covered by HLA typing, at four-digit resolution. Along with the roughly 700-subject first cohort, a separate validation cohort of over a hundred different subjects was used. Typing coverage differed by locus: A, B, C, DRB1 and DQB1 were typed in roughly 620-640 donors, DQA1 in approximately 520, DPA1 in roughly 590, and DPB1 in about 450. All discovery cohort repertoires had been generated on a single sequencing platform. Because of strong linkage in the cohort, five DR-DQ haplotypes were treated as single units for association and clustering. To predict cytomegalovirus infection status, the study brought together high-throughput TCR immunosequencing, statistical association of individual TCRs with disease status, and machine learning. In a later genetic analysis, genome-wide SNP genotypes for 398 of the 666 donors were used, and that subset was treated as a discovery cohort. In a later analysis, previously published TCR beta repertoires from 666 donors were re-analyzed and high-resolution HLA genotyping was added so that TCR occurrence patterns could be studied. The study profiled the T cell repertoires of more than 500 subjects by immunosequencing and related them to cytomegalovirus serostatus. Rather than using new phenotypic data, the later analysis identified candidate immune exposures from TCR beta sequences and from how often those sequences occurred across donors. Roughly 300 gigabases of sequencing data and approximately 85 million unique TCR sequences were included in an early release covering several hundred HLA-typed donors. An earlier analysis of roughly 580 of the donors used high-throughput TCR beta sequencing to judge whether each TCR beta V gene segment behaved as functional or pseudogenic.

Worth noting for this clone: Its specific antigen is unknown. No much larger clone is present one base from it, and per-base qualities are unavailable.

CDR1 and CDR2, per the germline V gene (reference sequence), are SGHNT and YYREEE. The CDR3 has 15 amino acids, counting the end cysteine and phenylalanine. Only the CDR3 part of the read is kept: 45 bases, read in frame from the first base. The junction shows trimming of 0 bases on V and 5 bases on J, and the gene matches do not reach 2 bases of it. The protocol used for the library was the immunoSEQ multiplex PCR assay. For the multiplex PCR, a mixture combining 60 forward primers for TCR Vbeta segments and 13 reverse primers for TCR Jbeta segments was used. The CDR3 region of rearranged TCR beta genes was amplified from genomic DNA with a multiplex PCR assay. Amplified TCR beta libraries were sequenced as 87-base-pair reads on the Illumina HiSeq System. The paper's data handling went like this. A later analysis counted about 76 million unique TCR beta chains across the 670 or so repertoires, and roughly 11 million of these chains were shared by at least two donors. To remove PCR and sequencing errors, raw reads were error-corrected and collapsed into unique sequences using a nearest-neighbor algorithm that merged closely related sequences. To assign V, D and J gene segments, CDR3 sequences were aligned to IMGT reference sequences. For a sequence to be retained, a match of at least six nucleotides to both a V gene segment and a J gene segment was required. Rearrangements were classified as productive when the CDR3 lacked stop codons and remained in frame with V and J, and all other rearrangements were classified as non-productive. Following IMGT convention, CDR3 was defined as the stretch from the second conserved V-encoded cysteine to the conserved J-encoded phenylalanine. The earlier analysis of a few hundred of the donors excluded any sequence lacking an unambiguous match to a single V gene segment. In an earlier analysis of approximately 610 of the donors, V segments were called functional above 56.7% productive rearrangements and were called segregating when the between-donor standard deviation exceeded 5%. A statistical classification framework was built to diagnose cytomegalovirus status from the catalog of TCR beta chain sequences. In a later analysis, V and J genes were assigned by comparing TCR nucleotide sequences against IMGT/GENE-DB human TR gene sequences. In a later analysis, CDR3 sequences and most-parsimonious VDJ recombination scenarios were assigned using the TCRdist pipeline. A later analysis defined each TCR beta chain by its CDR3 amino acid sequence plus V-gene family, and excluded reads lacking a unique V-gene family. As a way to deal with suspected cross-contamination and a sequencing artifact, a later analysis dropped 450 to 600 nucleotide sequences that were highly shared and had low generation probability. A later analysis calculated a clonal expansion index for each public chain from normalized within-repertoire ranks of inferred template counts. In a later analysis, generation probabilities were computed using a VDJ recombination model fitted to out-of-frame rearrangements, and the results were checked against IGoR. A later analysis scored TCR-TCR, TCR-HLA and TCR-CMV co-occurrence with hypergeometric tests, applying a repertoire-size bias correction to TCR pairs. A later analysis estimated false discovery rates by permuting HLA or CMV assignments 20 times. A later analysis grouped co-occurring TCRs with DBSCAN, adding TCRdist sequence similarity when clustering within HLA-allele-positive subsets. Co-occurrence clustering excluded repertoires with fewer than 30,000 or more than 120,000 public chains, plus five with anomalous nucleotide sharing. The table was pulled from immuneACCESS by TCRdb, which kept in-frame rearrangements only. Such tables lose some clones; where checked, under half of the loss comes from unresolved V genes, and the rest has no known cause. The V and J calls and the clone size are those of that table, but D and trimming were determined from the DNA. The sample records under 250,000 clones, almost 80% of which are singletons. The ten largest make up 1.5% to 2% of the sample.

General conclusions and limits of the study: Because the 87-base-pair reads could not distinguish some IMGT-functional V segments, including TRBV6-2 and TRBV6-3, those segments were excluded. In a later analysis, several top co-occurrence clusters were reported to appear linked to parvovirus B19, influenza, CMV and Epstein-Barr virus. In a later genetic analysis, a missense DCLRE1C variant was associated with V-gene and J-gene trimming of TCR beta chains, and the association was replicated in an independent cohort. Presence/absence analyses assumed roughly uniform sequencing depth across donors, an assumption that may not hold. Compared with equally common non-associated chains, HLA-associated TCR beta chains in a later analysis were more clonally expanded and had lower generation probabilities. A further reported finding was that TCR beta sequences accurately predicted the HLA-A and HLA-B alleles for most subjects in the first cohort. Most TCR sequences were seen in very few donors, while some public TCRs were found in many individuals. Linkage disequilibrium might explain the correlated functional status among segregating V segments, but an unknown experimental factor could not be ruled out. The cohort was sequenced for TCR beta chains only, and without alpha or paired-chain data the features that could be detected were limited. According to the authors, the approach could potentially be generalized to other disease states and immunological phenotypes. In a later analysis, most CMV-associated TCR beta chains were found to appear HLA-restricted, with HLA associations seemingly driven largely by CMV exposure. In a later genetic analysis, fewer N-insertions in productive TCRs were reported among donors in an Asian-associated ancestry cluster than the 666-donor mean. In a later analysis, some 18,000 TCR beta sequences were associated with specific HLA alleles at a false discovery rate of 0.05. In a later analysis, TCR association rates were found to vary across HLA loci, with the most associated TCRs seen for DRB1 alleles and the fewest for HLA-C alleles. Because some donors lacked HLA typing at each locus, the association tests relied only on the typed subset. When HLA alleles, especially DR and DQ, strongly co-occurred, attributing TCR associations to individual alleles was difficult. Because counts were too low, under 20 rarely observed V segments, including chromosome 9 orphons, were left out of the earlier analysis of a few hundred of the donors. In vitro tests confirmed that a few of the cytomegalovirus-associated TCR beta chains recognize cytomegalovirus antigens. In an earlier analysis of 587 of the donors, most TCR beta V segments appeared in productive rearrangements about 87% or about 30% of the time, broadly matching IMGT annotations. A total of fewer than 200 TCR beta chains were listed by the study as associated with cytomegalovirus. The sequencing pipeline was judged likely to have produced a cluster of highly shared sequence variants as a technical artifact. CMV serostatus was the only immune exposure information available for the cohort. Cytomegalovirus status was reported to be diagnosed by the classifier with high specificity and sensitivity in both the original and validation cohorts.

The cohort was made up of about 670 healthy bone marrow donors. At the time of sampling, every cohort member was nominally healthy, though immune exposures that went unrecorded were likely present. The donor was CMV seronegative and belonged to the group of around 400 seronegative cohort members. Every donor gave a peripheral blood sample, and the peripheral blood mononuclear cells from that sample were used for TCR beta sequencing. The Qiagen DNeasy Blood Extraction Kit was used to extract genomic DNA from the blood cell samples. Sequenced: PBMCs. The TCR comes from a male donor in good health and CMV-seronegative. The chain was built from TRBV5-4 and TRBJ2-3; TRBD2 matches 11 bases in the middle. The CDR3 protein: CASSLGLAGRDTQYF. The base sequence is TGTGCCAGCAGCTTGGGACTAGCGGGGAGAGATACGCAGTATTTT.